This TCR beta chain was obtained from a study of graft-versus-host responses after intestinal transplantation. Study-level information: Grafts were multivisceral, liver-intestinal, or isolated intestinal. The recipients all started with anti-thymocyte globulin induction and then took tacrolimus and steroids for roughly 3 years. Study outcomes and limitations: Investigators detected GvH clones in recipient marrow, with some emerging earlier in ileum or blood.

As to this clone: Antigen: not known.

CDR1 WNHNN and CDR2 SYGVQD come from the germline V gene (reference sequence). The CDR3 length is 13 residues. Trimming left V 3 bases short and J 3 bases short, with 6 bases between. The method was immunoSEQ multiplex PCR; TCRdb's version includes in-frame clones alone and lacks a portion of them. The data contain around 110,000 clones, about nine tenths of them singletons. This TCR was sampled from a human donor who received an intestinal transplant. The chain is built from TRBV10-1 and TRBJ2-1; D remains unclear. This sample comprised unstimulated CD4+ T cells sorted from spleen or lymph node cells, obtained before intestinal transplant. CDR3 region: CASSDSYYNEQFF. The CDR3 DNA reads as TGCGCCAGCAGTGATTCCTACTACAATGAGCAGTTCTTC.